This T cell receptor (beta chain) was profiled in a study of CD8+ T cells in alopecia areata. The CDR3 is made up of 15 amino acids. Germline V gene lookup returns CDR1 SGHVS and CDR2 FQNEAQ. V was pared by 5 bases and J by 6 bases, with 16 bases between. Extracted RNA was reverse transcribed into cDNA, the sequencing template. The method was immunoSEQ multiplex PCR; TCRdb's version includes in-frame clones alone and lacks a portion of them. In the table there are about 37,000 clones, around 50% of which are singletons. Sorting of CD4+ cells into CD25+CD127- cells was performed for a handful of patients.

This rearrangement joins TRBV7-8 to TRBJ2-2, with D perhaps TRBD1 or TRBD2 (6 bases each). This sequence was found in a human donor with alopecia areata. The material sequenced was CD4+ Tregs sorted from blood. CDR3 in amino acids: CASSATRGKAGELFF. The CDR3 nucleotides are TGTGCCAGCAGCGCGACTAGGGGGAAGGCCGGGGAGCTGTTTTTT.